The clone carrying this T cell receptor (beta chain) was observed many times. Documented time point: sample taken at primary tumor resection. Unsorted whole RNA of tumor, nontumor lung or frozen PBMC was sequenced. A single record per CDR3 protein comes from TCRdb applying MiXCR to the 5' RACE reads. The sample lists 40,000 to 45,000 distinct CDR3 sequences; 6.5% to 8.5% were seen once. These data come from a study of spatial heterogeneity in lung cancer. As for the study in general: Detection consistently yielded more beta chains than alpha chains.

V lost 3 bases to trimming and J lost 0 bases; unmatched junction nucleotides: 5. The germline gives CDR1 DFQATT, CDR2 SNEGSKA (reference sequence). This CDR3 has 15 amino acids. The chain combines TRBV20-1 with TRBJ1-5; 7 bases are shared with TRBD1. The sequence came from a female donor with early-stage non-small cell lung cancer. This specimen was PBMCs, taken at surgery. CDR3 nucleotides: TGCAGTGCTAGTCCGACAGGGTTTAGCAATCAGCCCCAGCATTTT. Translating gives CSASPTGFSNQPQHF.